This TCR beta chain stems from a study of OX40 agonist ivuxolimab in advanced cancers. Only in-frame clones appear in the TCRdb table, and some are missing; sequencing was by immunoSEQ multiplex PCR. This sample carries more than 40,000 clones, 70% to 80% of them seen once, and the ten largest clones take around 2%. The CDR3 sequence is 14 residues long. Trimming removed 4 bases at V and 8 bases at J, with 16 bases between. The germline gives CDR1 SGHAT, CDR2 FQNNGV. Sequences were derived from CD4+ or CD8+ T cells sorted from blood, sampled in a trial of the OX40 agonist ivuxolimab. The chain is built from TRBV11-2 and TRBJ2-3, with D tentatively TRBD1 or TRBD2 (5 bases each). This TCR came from an adult with an advanced solid tumor such as melanoma, head and neck, liver or kidney cancer. The CDR3 region is CASSSLARGPTQYF. Here the CDR3 DNA reads TGTGCCAGCAGCTCTCTTGCGAGGGGACCTACGCAGTATTTT.